These T cell receptor beta chains were read from a single sample in a study of CD8 T cells in Susac syndrome. Each CDR3 protein is one row after TCRdb ran MiXCR on the immunoSEQ multiplex PCR reads. Altogether around 280,000 distinct CDR3 sequences are present, roughly 81% being singletons, with the ten largest covering over 0.1%. The sample was CD8+ T cells from PBMCs. The source is a human donor with multiple sclerosis. Both conserved end residues are part of each CDR3. The D gene is left open where the match is weak. Size tells how often a clone was seen (once, few, many) or the class of an expanded clone, and some rows leave it out.

J,V,D,size,CDR3,DNA
TRBJ2-1,TRBV18,TRBD1,-,CASSPTGSFYRDEQFF,TGTGCCAGCTCCCCGACAGGGAGCTTTTATAGGGATGAGCAGTTCTTC
TRBJ2-3,TRBV7-8,TRBD2,few,CASSPRLAGVTDTQYF,TGTGCCAGCAGCCCGAGACTAGCGGGAGTCACAGATACGCAGTATTTT
TRBJ2-3,TRBV28,-,once,CASSAVAGALSDTQYF,TGTGCCAGCAGTGCCGTGGCAGGGGCTTTATCAGATACGCAGTATTTT
TRBJ1-1,TRBV14,-,once,CASSLRWDTKNTEAFF,TGTGCCAGCAGCCTGAGGTGGGACACTAAGAACACTGAAGCTTTCTTT
TRBJ2-3,TRBV6-5,-,-,CASSYSEPAGGADTQYF,TGTGCCAGCAGTTACTCCGAACCAGCGGGCGGGGCAGATACGCAGTATTTT
TRBJ2-3,TRBV7-9,-,-,CASRRPRSGPDTQYF,TGTGCCAGCCGAAGGCCCCGCAGCGGCCCAGATACGCAGTATTTT
TRBJ1-5,TRBV12-3/TRBV12-4,-,-,CASSFGDISQPQHF,TGTGCCAGCAGTTTCGGTGACATCTCTCAGCCCCAGCATTTT
TRBJ2-1,TRBV27,-,-,CASSAGPLYRNEQFF,TGTGCCAGCAGTGCTGGTCCCCTTTACCGGAATGAGCAGTTCTTC
TRBJ2-7,TRBV5-1,-,-,CASSLAGQTYEQYF,TGCGCCAGCAGCTTGGCCGGGCAAACCTACGAGCAGTACTTC
TRBJ2-7,TRBV29-1,TRBD1,-,CSVRDRESMPYEQYF,TGCAGCGTCCGGGACAGGGAATCTATGCCCTACGAGCAGTACTTC
TRBJ1-2,TRBV5-1,-,-,CASSFENNYGYTF,TGCGCCAGCAGCTTCGAAAACAACTATGGCTACACCTTC
TRBJ1-5,TRBV15,TRBD1,-,CATSARDRNNQPQHF,TGTGCCACCAGCGCCCGGGACAGGAATAATCAGCCCCAGCATTTT
TRBJ2-5,TRBV9,TRBD1,-,CASSDGQGASETQYF,TGTGCCAGCAGCGACGGACAGGGGGCATCAGAGACCCAGTACTTC
TRBJ2-5,TRBV9,TRBD2,-,CASSAGLAGAREAQYF,TGTGCCAGCAGCGCCGGACTAGCGGGAGCAAGAGAGGCCCAGTACTTC
TRBJ2-7,TRBV29-1,-,-,CSVGGGESYEQYF,TGCAGCGTTGGGGGGGGCGAGTCCTACGAGCAGTACTTC
TRBJ2-5,TRBV7-9,-,-,CASSPPGIGSKTQYF,TGTGCCAGCAGCCCCCCGGGGATTGGGTCCAAGACCCAGTACTTC
TRBJ1-2,TRBV20-1,TRBD1,-,CSARDRVGGYTF,TGCAGTGCTCGCGACAGGGTCGGTGGCTACACCTTC
TRBJ2-1,TRBV9,-,-,CASSVGGALYNEQFF,TGTGCCAGCAGCGTAGGTGGGGCCCTATACAATGAGCAGTTCTTC
TRBJ2-5,TRBV5-6,-,once,CASSRRGVRKETQYF,TGTGCCAGCAGCCGGAGGGGGGTCCGAAAAGAGACCCAGTACTTC
TRBJ2-7,TRBV7-9,-,-,CASSLDPLGPYEQYF,TGTGCCAGCAGCTTAGACCCCTTAGGACCCTACGAGCAGTACTTC
TRBJ1-6,TRBV13,-,-,CASSAGPVLSSYNSPLHF,TGTGCCAGCAGCGCGGGACCCGTACTGAGCTCCTATAATTCACCCCTCCATTTT
TRBJ2-3,TRBV3-1,-,once,CASSLSSGGTDTQYF,TGTGCCAGCAGCCTAAGCTCAGGGGGCACAGATACGCAGTATTTT
TRBJ2-1,TRBV30,TRBD2,-,CAWSLAATYNEQFF,TGTGCCTGGAGTCTAGCGGCTACATACAATGAGCAGTTCTTC
TRBJ2-1,TRBV9,TRBD2,-,CASSGGTSGSLFF,TGTGCCAGCAGCGGGGGGACTAGCGGGAGTCTGTTCTTC
TRBJ2-7,TRBV5-4,TRBD1,-,CASSQGDRAYEQYF,TGTGCCAGCAGCCAGGGGGACAGGGCCTACGAGCAGTACTTC
TRBJ2-7,TRBV9,TRBD2,-,CASSVISGSSYEQYF,TGTGCCAGCAGCGTCATTAGCGGGAGCTCCTACGAGCAGTACTTC
TRBJ2-7,TRBV28,-,-,CASSFEGSSYEQYF,TGTGCCAGCAGTTTTGAAGGGAGTTCCTACGAGCAGTACTTC
TRBJ2-2,TRBV10-3,TRBD2,-,CAISESGLAETGELFF,TGTGCCATCAGTGAGTCGGGACTAGCGGAGACCGGGGAGCTGTTTTTT
TRBJ2-7,TRBV27,-,-,CASSYSGGDLPYEQYF,TGTGCCAGCAGTTACTCAGGAGGCGACCTACCCTACGAGCAGTACTTC
TRBJ2-7,TRBV27,-,few,CASSSNSGVGYEQYF,TGTGCCAGCAGTTCCAATTCAGGGGTGGGGTACGAGCAGTACTTC
TRBJ1-2,TRBV9,TRBD1,-,CASSVDSGQAYGYTF,TGTGCCAGCAGCGTAGACTCGGGACAGGCCTATGGCTACACCTTC
TRBJ2-7,TRBV19,TRBD2,-,CASSTAGGSFWEQYF,TGTGCCAGTAGTACAGCGGGAGGCTCCTTTTGGGAGCAGTACTTC
TRBJ2-3,TRBV7-6,TRBD2,-,CASSLGQDFGLAGRDTQYF,TGTGCCAGCAGCTTAGGCCAGGACTTCGGACTAGCGGGAAGAGATACGCAGTATTTT
TRBJ2-7,TRBV20-1,TRBD2,-,CSAGGTSGTPSYEQYF,TGCAGTGCTGGAGGGACTAGCGGGACCCCCTCCTACGAGCAGTACTTC
TRBJ1-4,TRBV27,-,-,CASSLSQYRGKLFF,TGTGCCAGCAGTTTAAGCCAGTACCGGGGAAAACTGTTTTTT
TRBJ2-7,TRBV5-4,TRBD1,-,CASSDRGSPYEQYF,TGTGCCAGCAGTGACAGGGGCTCCCCCTACGAGCAGTACTTC
TRBJ1-5,TRBV4-1,TRBD1,-,CASSRQQGDQPQHF,TGCGCCAGCAGCCGGCAACAGGGGGATCAGCCCCAGCATTTT
TRBJ2-1,TRBV6-1,-,-,CASNRDSRQSSYNEQFF,TGTGCCAGCAACCGGGACTCCCGCCAGAGCTCCTACAATGAGCAGTTCTTC
TRBJ2-1,TRBV9,TRBD1,once,CASSVARTGGYNEQFF,TGTGCCAGCAGCGTAGCACGGACAGGGGGCTACAATGAGCAGTTCTTC
TRBJ2-1,TRBV20-1,-,-,CGERDTHNEQFF,TGCGGGGAACGGGACACCCACAATGAGCAGTTCTTC
TRBJ2-1,TRBV7-2,-,-,CASSSRWGDPYNEQFF,TGTGCCAGCAGTTCTAGATGGGGGGACCCCTACAATGAGCAGTTCTTC
TRBJ2-7,TRBV7-3,TRBD2,once,CASSSGGGPLYEQYF,TGTGCCAGCAGCTCCGGCGGGGGGCCACTCTACGAGCAGTACTTC
TRBJ2-7,TRBV3-1,TRBD2,-,CASSPAGYSYEQYF,TGTGCCAGCAGCCCAGCGGGATACTCCTACGAGCAGTACTTC
TRBJ1-2,TRBV9,-,-,CASSAGAQSRRYTF,TGTGCCAGCAGCGCCGGGGCCCAGAGCCGCCGCTACACCTTC
TRBJ1-1,TRBV9,-,-,CASSVVGENTEAFF,TGTGCCAGCAGCGTAGTGGGAGAGAACACTGAAGCTTTCTTT
TRBJ2-1,TRBV29-1,-,-,CSVEGRSYNEQFF,TGCAGCGTTGAGGGACGCTCCTACAATGAGCAGTTCTTC
TRBJ2-4,TRBV7-9,TRBD1,-,CASSLGGTDRHIQYF,TGTGCCAGCAGCTTAGGAGGGACAGACCGACACATTCAGTACTTC
TRBJ1-5,TRBV27,TRBD1,-,CASSPQGAVQPQHF,TGTGCCAGCAGCCCTCAGGGGGCCGTTCAGCCCCAGCATTTT
TRBJ2-3,TRBV15,-,-,CATSRDFLGGDTQYF,TGTGCCACCAGCAGAGATTTTCTTGGGGGGGATACGCAGTATTTT
TRBJ1-3,TRBV5-1,-,few,CASSPGGGPGNTIYF,TGCGCCAGCAGCCCGGGGGGAGGACCTGGAAACACCATATATTTT
TRBJ2-1,TRBV30,-,once,CAWSSVYNEQFF,TGTGCCTGGAGTAGCGTATACAATGAGCAGTTCTTC
TRBJ1-1,TRBV15,-,-,CASLGAGRGNTEAFF,TGTGCCAGCCTCGGGGCAGGGAGGGGAAACACTGAAGCTTTCTTT
TRBJ1-4,TRBV27,-,-,CASSQNEKLFF,TGTGCCAGCAGCCAAAATGAAAAACTGTTTTTT
TRBJ2-7,TRBV28,-,-,CASSPTGESYEQYF,TGTGCCAGCAGTCCCACAGGCGAATCCTACGAGCAGTACTTC
TRBJ2-1,TRBV19,-,once,CASSREGLSPYNEQFF,TGTGCCAGTAGCAGGGAAGGACTGAGCCCCTACAATGAGCAGTTCTTC